This T cell receptor beta chain was found in a study of cytomegalovirus exposure and HLA in healthy donors. Points on this clone: Its matching antigen is unknown.

PCR was performed using 60 Vbeta and 13 Jbeta primers. Clones were read by immunoSEQ multiplex PCR, and TCRdb kept only the in-frame ones, dropping some. The table lists about 150,000 clones, 80% to 85% of them singletons. Study conclusions and caveats: In a later analysis, 16,951 TCR beta sequences were associated with HLA alleles at 0.05 false discovery rate. Most subjects' HLA-A and HLA-B alleles were reportedly predicted from TCR beta sequences. CMV serostatus was the sole immune exposure data available.

The germline CDR1 and CDR2 sequences are WNHNN and SYGVQD (reference sequence). This CDR3 comprises 13 residues. V was cut by 3 bases and J by 2 bases, with 7 bases left in between. Donors showed nominal health when sampled, although they likely had unrecorded immune exposures. The rearrangement links TRBV10-1 to TRBJ1-2; D remains ambiguous. This clonotype was sampled from a woman in her late teens or twenties in good health and CMV-seronegative. Specimen: PBMCs. CDR3 loop: CASSDTGNYGYTF. The CDR3 DNA reads as TGCGCCAGCAGTGATACGGGAAACTATGGCTACACCTTC.